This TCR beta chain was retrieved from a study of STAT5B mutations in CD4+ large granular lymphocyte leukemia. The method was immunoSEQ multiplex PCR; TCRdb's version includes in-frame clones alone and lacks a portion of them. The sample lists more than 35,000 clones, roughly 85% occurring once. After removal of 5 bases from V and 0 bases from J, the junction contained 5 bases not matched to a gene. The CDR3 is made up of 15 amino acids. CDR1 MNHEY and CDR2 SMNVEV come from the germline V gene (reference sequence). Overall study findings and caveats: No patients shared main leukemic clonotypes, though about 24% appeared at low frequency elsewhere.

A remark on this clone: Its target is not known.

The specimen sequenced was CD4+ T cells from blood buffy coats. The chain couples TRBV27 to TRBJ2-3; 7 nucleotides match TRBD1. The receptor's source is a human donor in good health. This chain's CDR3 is CASSADRRSTDTQYF. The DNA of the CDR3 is TGTGCCAGCAGTGCGGACAGGCGAAGCACAGATACGCAGTATTTT.